These T cell receptor beta chains were read from a single sample in a study of Ad26.COV2.S vaccination and SARS-CoV-2 variants. Assay: immunoSEQ multiplex PCR; the TCRdb copy retains only in-frame clones and omits some. This table has around 300,000 clones, approximately 90% appearing once. The sample consisted of peripheral blood, taken in a trial of Ad26.COV2.S vaccine versus placebo. Source of these receptors: a person aged 18 to 65 who received the Ad26.COV2.S COVID-19 vaccine or a placebo. Both conserved end residues are part of each CDR3. A D gene is named only where the DNA matches it firmly. A row's size may be missing; if present it is once, few, many or a size class.

v_call	d_call	clone_size	j_call	cdr3_aa	cdr3_nt
TRBV19	.	.	TRBJ1-1	CASTLEGYPNTEAFF	TGTGCCAGTACCTTGGAGGGATATCCTAACACTGAAGCTTTCTTT
TRBV6-5	TRBD2	few	TRBJ2-7	CASTPAGGKYEQYF	TGTGCCAGCACCCCAGCGGGAGGAAAATACGAGCAGTACTTC
TRBV5-4	.	.	TRBJ2-5	CASSPGRPAQETQYF	TGTGCCAGCAGCCCGGGTAGGCCAGCCCAAGAGACCCAGTACTTC
TRBV21-1	.	.	TRBJ1-3	CASSSKRNTIYF	TGTGCCAGCAGCTCCAAGAGAAACACCATATATTTT
TRBV23-1	.	.	TRBJ2-1	CASSHRRGLYNEQFF	TGCGCCAGCAGTCACCGCCGGGGGCTCTACAATGAGCAGTTCTTC
TRBV19	.	.	TRBJ2-3	CASSIHSDPSTDTQYF	TGTGCCAGTAGTATTCACTCCGATCCTAGCACAGATACGCAGTATTTT
TRBV2	.	few	TRBJ1-6	CASSEALRVLPRGNSPLHF	TGTGCCAGCAGTGAAGCGCTTCGGGTCTTACCGAGGGGGAATTCACCCCTCCACTTT
TRBV7-9	.	.	TRBJ1-1	CASSLDGFEAFF	TGTGCCAGCAGCTTAGACGGTTTTGAAGCTTTCTTT
TRBV4-3	.	.	TRBJ2-3	CASSPRYPDTQYF	TGCGCCAGCAGCCCCCGGTACCCAGATACGCAGTATTTT
TRBV30	.	.	TRBJ1-1	CAWRGHRISAEAFF	TGTGCCTGGAGAGGACACCGGATTAGTGCTGAAGCTTTCTTT
TRBV10-2	.	.	TRBJ1-2	CASSEGYGYTF	TGCGCCAGCAGTGAAGGATATGGCTACACCTTC
TRBV18	.	.	TRBJ2-5	CASSPLDLGETQYF	TGTGCCAGCTCACCACTGGACCTAGGCGAGACCCAGTACTTC
TRBV6-5	.	.	TRBJ1-2	CASSVDQGPYGYTF	TGTGCCAGCAGCGTGGACCAGGGCCCCTATGGCTACACCTTC
TRBV2	TRBD1	once	TRBJ2-2	CASRPRDRQDTGELFF	TGTGCCAGCAGGCCTCGGGACAGACAAGACACCGGGGAGCTGTTTTTT
TRBV5-4	.	.	TRBJ2-3	CASSRDSRPPTDTQYF	TGTGCCAGCAGCCGGGACTCCAGGCCGCCCACAGATACGCAGTATTTT
TRBV7-2	TRBD2	.	TRBJ2-7	CASSLGLAGNLRTYEQYF	TGTGCCAGCAGCTTGGGACTAGCGGGGAACCTAAGGACCTACGAGCAGTACTTC
TRBV4-2	.	.	TRBJ1-3	CASSQEGRGNTIYF	TGTGCCAGCAGCCAAGAGGGCAGGGGAAACACCATATATTTT
TRBV6-4	TRBD1	once	TRBJ1-2	CASSPDRDYGYTF	TGTGCCAGCAGTCCCGACAGGGACTATGGCTACACCTTC
TRBV4-2	.	.	TRBJ2-1	CASSQDRGGAAISYNEQFF	TGTGCCAGCAGCCAAGATAGGGGGGGAGCGGCAATCTCCTACAATGAGCAGTTCTTC
TRBV7-3	.	.	TRBJ2-5	CASSLEGYQETQYF	TGTGCCAGCAGCTTAGAAGGGTACCAAGAGACCCAGTACTTC
TRBV7-9	TRBD1	.	TRBJ2-7	CASVPRTGVTYEQYF	TGTGCCAGCGTTCCTAGGACAGGGGTCACCTACGAGCAGTACTTC
TRBV6-5	TRBD1	.	TRBJ2-7	CASSYSRDRSYEQYF	TGTGCCAGCAGTTACTCCCGGGACAGGTCCTACGAGCAGTACTTC
TRBV14	.	.	TRBJ2-1	CASSQSRVGEQFF	TGTGCCAGCAGCCAAAGCAGGGTAGGAGAGCAGTTCTTC
TRBV30	.	.	TRBJ1-2	CAWSPPGRFYGYTF	TGTGCCTGGAGTCCGCCGGGACGGTTCTATGGCTACACCTTC
TRBV7-2	.	.	TRBJ2-3	CASHPWVSDTQYF	TGTGCCAGCCATCCTTGGGTTTCTGATACGCAGTATTTT
TRBV12-5	TRBD2	.	TRBJ2-3	CASGLGRGDTDTQYF	TGTGCTAGTGGTTTAGGGCGGGGGGACACAGATACGCAGTATTTT
TRBV19	.	.	TRBJ2-1	CASSIYYFNNEQFF	TGTGCCAGTAGTATTTATTACTTTAACAATGAGCAGTTCTTC
TRBV6-2/TRBV6-3	.	.	TRBJ2-5	CASSYSPTRFGLQETQYF	TGTGCCAGCAGTTACTCCCCAACTAGGTTCGGTCTTCAAGAGACCCAGTACTTC
TRBV28	.	.	TRBJ2-1	CASSLQGTEQFF	TGTGCCAGCAGTTTACAGGGAACCGAGCAGTTCTTC
TRBV5-8	.	.	TRBJ2-7	CASSLAVSGQYF	TGTGCCAGCAGCTTGGCGGTATCGGGGCAGTACTTC
TRBV6-2/TRBV6-3	TRBD2	.	TRBJ2-5	CASSALAGHQETQYF	TGTGCCAGCAGCGCACTAGCGGGCCACCAAGAGACCCAGTACTTC
TRBV19	.	.	TRBJ1-5	CASSIGQLGGPQHF	TGTGCCAGTAGTATAGGACAGTTAGGTGGGCCCCAGCATTTT
TRBV12-5	TRBD2	.	TRBJ2-4	CASGSSGGRNIQYF	TGTGCTAGTGGTTCGAGCGGGGGGAGAAACATTCAGTACTTC
TRBV11-2	TRBD2	.	TRBJ2-5	CASSFRGTSGEETQYF	TGTGCCAGCAGCTTCCGTGGGACTAGCGGGGAAGAGACCCAGTACTTC
TRBV5-5	.	.	TRBJ1-2	CASSSARARSYGYTF	TGTGCCAGCAGCTCCGCTCGGGCTCGTAGCTATGGCTACACCTTC
TRBV19	TRBD1	.	TRBJ1-5	CASSPEPPGGYSNQPQHF	TGTGCCAGTAGTCCCGAACCCCCAGGGGGTTATAGCAATCAGCCCCAGCATTTT
TRBV4-1	.	.	TRBJ2-2	CASSQGTQANTGELFF	TGCGCCAGCAGCCAAGGGACACAAGCGAACACCGGGGAGCTGTTTTTT
TRBV7-3	.	.	TRBJ2-7	CATETGCHSYEQYF	TGTGCCACCGAAACAGGGTGTCACTCCTACGAGCAGTACTTC
TRBV5-6	.	.	TRBJ2-7	CASSAWGYEQYF	TGTGCCAGCAGCGCCTGGGGCTACGAGCAGTACTTC
TRBV10-3	.	.	TRBJ2-1	CATRRVGVGNEQFF	TGTGCCACCCGAAGAGTTGGGGTCGGCAATGAGCAGTTCTTC
TRBV4-3	.	.	TRBJ2-2	CASSQEASPGPNTGELFF	TGCGCCAGCAGCCAAGAAGCCTCACCCGGCCCGAACACCGGGGAGCTGTTTTTT
TRBV28	TRBD1	.	TRBJ2-7	CASRSEGRGRQEQYF	TGTGCCAGCCGATCGGAGGGCAGGGGGCGTCAAGAGCAGTACTTC
TRBV9	TRBD1	.	TRBJ1-2	CASSASRDRENGYTF	TGTGCCAGCAGCGCGAGCCGGGACAGGGAGAATGGCTACACCTTC
TRBV28	.	.	TRBJ2-3	CASGSGSTDTQYF	TGTGCCAGCGGGTCAGGGAGTACAGATACGCAGTATTTT
TRBV7-2	.	.	TRBJ2-5	CASSLGRGVQETQYF	TGTGCCAGCAGCTTAGGTCGTGGGGTTCAAGAGACCCAGTACTTC
TRBV6-5	TRBD1	.	TRBJ1-4	CAYRGGEKLFF	TGTGCTTACAGGGGTGGTGAAAAACTGTTTTTT
TRBV7-9	.	.	TRBJ1-3	CASSFDRLGGNTIYF	TGTGCCAGCAGCTTCGACAGGCTCGGTGGAAACACCATATATTTT
TRBV15	.	.	TRBJ2-3	CATSRGLYDTDTQYF	TGTGCCACCAGCAGGGGCTTGTATGATACAGATACGCAGTATTTT
TRBV25-1	.	few	TRBJ1-3	CASSDGRRDTIYF	TGTGCCAGCTCGGACGGCCGCCGTGACACCATATATTTT
TRBV7-2	TRBD1	.	TRBJ2-7	CASSLDRGPSYEQYF	TGTGCCAGCAGCTTAGACAGGGGGCCGTCCTACGAGCAGTACTTC
TRBV5-4	.	.	TRBJ2-7	CASSVGELGSGYEQYF	TGTGCCAGCAGCGTGGGGGAACTAGGGAGCGGCTACGAGCAGTACTTC
TRBV7-6	.	few	TRBJ1-3	CASSSTPRGNTIYF	TGTGCCAGCAGCTCCACTCCCAGAGGAAACACCATATATTTT
TRBV9	.	.	TRBJ2-2	CASSLSGRNTGELFF	TGTGCCAGCAGCCTAAGCGGAAGAAACACCGGGGAGCTGTTTTTT
TRBV28	.	.	TRBJ1-4	CASFDGRGEKLFF	TGTGCCAGCTTCGACGGCCGAGGCGAAAAACTGTTTTTT
TRBV29-1	.	once	TRBJ2-1	CSVGTGYNEQFF	TGCAGCGTTGGAACAGGTTACAATGAGCAGTTCTTC
TRBV4-3	.	.	TRBJ2-7	CASSQDRDSSYEQYF	TGCGCCAGCAGCCAAGATCGAGACAGTTCCTACGAGCAGTACTTC
TRBV7-2	.	.	TRBJ1-1	CASSFSGTEAFF	TGTGCCAGCAGCTTTAGTGGCACTGAAGCTTTCTTT
TRBV27	TRBD2	.	TRBJ2-1	CASRLTGLESFSYNEQFF	TGTGCCAGCAGGCTAACTGGACTAGAGAGTTTCTCCTACAATGAGCAGTTCTTC
TRBV11-2	.	.	TRBJ2-5	CASSRRGGQETQYF	TGTGCCAGCAGTCGAAGGGGGGGACAAGAGACCCAGTACTTC
TRBV11-2	TRBD2	.	TRBJ2-7	CASSRGLAGSYEQYF	TGTGCCAGCAGCCGGGGACTAGCGGGCTCCTACGAGCAGTACTTC